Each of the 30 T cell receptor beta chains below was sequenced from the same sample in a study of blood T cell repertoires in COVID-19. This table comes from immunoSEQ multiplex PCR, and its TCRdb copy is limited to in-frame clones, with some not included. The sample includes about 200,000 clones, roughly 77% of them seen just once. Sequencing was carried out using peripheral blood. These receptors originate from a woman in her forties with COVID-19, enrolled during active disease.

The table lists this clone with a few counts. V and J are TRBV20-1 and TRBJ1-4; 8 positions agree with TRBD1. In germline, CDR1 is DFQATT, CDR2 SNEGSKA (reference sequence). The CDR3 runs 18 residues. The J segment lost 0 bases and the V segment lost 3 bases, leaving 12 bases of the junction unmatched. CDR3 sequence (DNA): TGCAGTGCTAGTAGCCAGGGGGCTCTTGTTGCAACTAATGAAAAACTGTTTTTT. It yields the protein CSASSQGALVATNEKLFF.

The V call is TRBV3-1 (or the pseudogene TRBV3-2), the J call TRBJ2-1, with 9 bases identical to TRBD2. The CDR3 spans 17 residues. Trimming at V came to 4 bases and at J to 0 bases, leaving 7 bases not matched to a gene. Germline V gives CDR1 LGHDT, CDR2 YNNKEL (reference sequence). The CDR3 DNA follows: TGTGCCAGCAGCCTCAGCGGGGGGCTAAGCTCCTACAATGAGCAGTTCTTC. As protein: CASSLSGGLSSYNEQFF.

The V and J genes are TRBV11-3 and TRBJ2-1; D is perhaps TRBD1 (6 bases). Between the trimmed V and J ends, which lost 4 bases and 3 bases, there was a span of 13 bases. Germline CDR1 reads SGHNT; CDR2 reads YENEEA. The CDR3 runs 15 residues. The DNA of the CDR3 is TGTGCCAGCAGCTCCGTCCAAGGGGGCTACAATGAGCAGTTCTTC. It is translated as CASSSVQGGYNEQFF.

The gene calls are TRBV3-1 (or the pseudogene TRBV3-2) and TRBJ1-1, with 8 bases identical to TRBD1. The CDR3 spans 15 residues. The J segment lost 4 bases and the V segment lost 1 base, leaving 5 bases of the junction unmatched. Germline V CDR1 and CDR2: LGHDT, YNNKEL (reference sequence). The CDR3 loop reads CASSQATGVGTEAFF. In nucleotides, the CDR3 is TGTGCCAGCAGCCAAGCGACAGGGGTGGGCACTGAAGCTTTCTTT.

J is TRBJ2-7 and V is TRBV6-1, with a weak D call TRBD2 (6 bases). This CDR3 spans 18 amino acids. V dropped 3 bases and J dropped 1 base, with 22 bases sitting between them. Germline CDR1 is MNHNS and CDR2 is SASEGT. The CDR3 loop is CASSESRQWVGGSYEQYF. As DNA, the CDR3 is TGTGCCAGCAGTGAGAGCCGACAGTGGGTGGGGGGTTCCTACGAGCAGTACTTC.

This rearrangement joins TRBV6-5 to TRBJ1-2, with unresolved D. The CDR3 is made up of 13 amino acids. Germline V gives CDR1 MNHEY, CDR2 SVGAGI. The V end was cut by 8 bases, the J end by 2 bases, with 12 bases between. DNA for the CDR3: TGTGCCAGCCGAAATGACGGGAACTATGGCTACACCTTC. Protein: CASRNDGNYGYTF.

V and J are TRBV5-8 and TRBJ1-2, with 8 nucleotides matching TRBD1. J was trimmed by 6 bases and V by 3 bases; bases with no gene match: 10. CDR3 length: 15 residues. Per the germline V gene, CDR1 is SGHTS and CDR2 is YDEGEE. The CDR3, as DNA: TGTGCCAGCAGCTCCGCAGGGGGCAGGATGGATGGCTACACCTTC. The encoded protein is CASSSAGGRMDGYTF.

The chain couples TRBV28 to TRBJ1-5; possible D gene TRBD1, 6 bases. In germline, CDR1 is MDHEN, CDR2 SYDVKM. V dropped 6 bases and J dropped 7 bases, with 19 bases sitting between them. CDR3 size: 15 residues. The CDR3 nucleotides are TGTGCCAGCAGATGGACCCCACAGGGACGACAGCCCCAGCATTTT. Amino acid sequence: CASRWTPQGRQPQHF.

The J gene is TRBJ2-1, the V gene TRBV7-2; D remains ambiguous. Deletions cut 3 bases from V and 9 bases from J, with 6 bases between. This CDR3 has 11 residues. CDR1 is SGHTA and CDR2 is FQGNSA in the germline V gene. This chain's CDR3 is CASSFNVEQFF. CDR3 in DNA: TGTGCCAGCAGCTTTAATGTTGAGCAGTTCTTC.

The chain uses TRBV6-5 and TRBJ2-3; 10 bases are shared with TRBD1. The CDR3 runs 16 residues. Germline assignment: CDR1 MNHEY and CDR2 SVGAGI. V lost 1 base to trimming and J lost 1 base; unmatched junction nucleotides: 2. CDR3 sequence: CASSYFGTGGTDTQYF. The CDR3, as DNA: TGTGCCAGCAGTTACTTTGGGACAGGGGGCACAGATACGCAGTATTTT.

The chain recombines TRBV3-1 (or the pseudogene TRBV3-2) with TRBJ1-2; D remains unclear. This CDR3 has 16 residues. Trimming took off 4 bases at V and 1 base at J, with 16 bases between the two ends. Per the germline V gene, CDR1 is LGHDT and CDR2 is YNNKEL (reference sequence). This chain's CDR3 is CASSRALNSLNYGYTF. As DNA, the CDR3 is TGTGCCAGCAGCCGGGCGCTGAACAGTCTTAACTATGGCTACACCTTC.

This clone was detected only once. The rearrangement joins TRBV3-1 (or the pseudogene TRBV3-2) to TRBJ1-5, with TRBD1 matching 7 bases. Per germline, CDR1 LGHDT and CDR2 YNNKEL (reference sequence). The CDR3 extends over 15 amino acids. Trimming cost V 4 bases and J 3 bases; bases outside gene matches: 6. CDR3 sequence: CASSPAGTANQPQHF. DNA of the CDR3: TGTGCCAGCAGCCCCGCTGGGACAGCCAATCAGCCCCAGCATTTT.

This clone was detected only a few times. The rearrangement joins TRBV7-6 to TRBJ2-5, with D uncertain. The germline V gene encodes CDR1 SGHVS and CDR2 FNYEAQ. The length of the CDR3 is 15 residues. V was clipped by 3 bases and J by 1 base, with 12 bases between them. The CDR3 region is CASSLGLPLQETQYF. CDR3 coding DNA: TGTGCCAGCAGCTTGGGCCTCCCCCTCCAAGAGACCCAGTACTTC.

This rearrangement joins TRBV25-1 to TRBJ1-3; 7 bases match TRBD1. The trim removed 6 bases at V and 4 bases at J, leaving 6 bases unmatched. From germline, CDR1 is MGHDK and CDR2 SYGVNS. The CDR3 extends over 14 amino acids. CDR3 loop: CASRWTGGGNTIYF. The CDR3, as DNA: TGTGCCAGCAGGTGGACAGGAGGGGGAAACACCATATATTTT.

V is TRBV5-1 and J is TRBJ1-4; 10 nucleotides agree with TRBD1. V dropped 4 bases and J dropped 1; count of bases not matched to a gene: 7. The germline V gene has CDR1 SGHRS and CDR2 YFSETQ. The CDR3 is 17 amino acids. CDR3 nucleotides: TGCGCCAGCAGCAAGACAGGGGGCCACTTAACTAATGAAAAACTGTTTTTT. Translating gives CASSKTGGHLTNEKLFF. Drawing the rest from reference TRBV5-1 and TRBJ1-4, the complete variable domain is KAGVTQTPRYLIKTRGQQVTLSCSPISGHRSVSWYQQTPGQGLQFLFEYFSETQRNKGNFPGRFSGRQFSNSRSEMNVSTLELGDSALYLCASSKTGGHLTNEKLFFGSGTQLSVL.

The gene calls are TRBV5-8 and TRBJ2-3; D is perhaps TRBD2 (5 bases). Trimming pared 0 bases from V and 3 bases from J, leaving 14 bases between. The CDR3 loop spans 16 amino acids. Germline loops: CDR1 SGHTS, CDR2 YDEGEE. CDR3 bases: TGTGCCAGCAGCTTGGGTTCCGGAGGCGGAACAGATACGCAGTATTTT. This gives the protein CASSLGSGGGTDTQYF.

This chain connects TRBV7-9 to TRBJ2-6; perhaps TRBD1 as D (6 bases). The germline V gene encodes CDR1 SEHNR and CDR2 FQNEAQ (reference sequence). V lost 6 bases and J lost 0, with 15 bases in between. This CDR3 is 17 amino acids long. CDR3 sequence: CASSYSSDSSGANVLTF. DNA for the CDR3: TGTGCCAGCAGTTATTCCTCGGACAGCTCTGGGGCCAACGTCCTGACTTTC.

CDR3 protein: CATSRDSGATNEKLFF. In DNA form, the CDR3 reads TGTGCCACCAGCAGAGATTCGGGGGCAACTAATGAAAAACTGTTTTTT. The J gene is TRBJ1-4, the V gene TRBV15; a weak D match, TRBD1 (5 bases). V was pared by 0 bases and J by 0 bases, with 8 bases between. Germline V gene data show CDR1 as LNHNV and CDR2 as YYDKDF (reference sequence). The CDR3 has 16 amino acids. The variable domain in full, with the rest retrieved from reference TRBV15 and TRBJ1-4, is DAMVIQNPRYQVTQFGKPVTLSCSQTLNHNVMYWYQQKSSQAPKLLFHYYDKDFNNEADTPDNFQSRRPNTSFCFLDIRSPGLGDTAMYLCATSRDSGATNEKLFFGSGTQLSVL.

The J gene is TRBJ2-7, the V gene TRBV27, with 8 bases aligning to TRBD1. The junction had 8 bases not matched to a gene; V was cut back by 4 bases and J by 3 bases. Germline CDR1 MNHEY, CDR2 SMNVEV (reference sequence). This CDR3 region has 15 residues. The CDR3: CASSWAGTGGYEQYF. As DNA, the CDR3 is TGTGCCAGCAGTTGGGCCGGGACAGGAGGCTACGAGCAGTACTTC.

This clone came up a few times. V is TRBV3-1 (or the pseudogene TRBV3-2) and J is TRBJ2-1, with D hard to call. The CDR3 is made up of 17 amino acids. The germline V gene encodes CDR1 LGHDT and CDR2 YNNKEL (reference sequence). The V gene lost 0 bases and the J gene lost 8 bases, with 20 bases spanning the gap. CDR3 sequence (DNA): TGTGCCAGCAGCCAAGATGCTGCAGAACCCTTAATCCATGAGCAGTTCTTC. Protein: CASSQDAAEPLIHEQFF.

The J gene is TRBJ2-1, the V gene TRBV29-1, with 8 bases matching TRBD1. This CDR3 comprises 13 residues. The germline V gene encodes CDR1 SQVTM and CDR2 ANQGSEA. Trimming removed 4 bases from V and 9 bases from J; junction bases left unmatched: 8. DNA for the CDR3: TGCAGCGTTGCCCCCAGGGGGCGAGGTGAGCAGTTCTTC. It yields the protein CSVAPRGRGEQFF.

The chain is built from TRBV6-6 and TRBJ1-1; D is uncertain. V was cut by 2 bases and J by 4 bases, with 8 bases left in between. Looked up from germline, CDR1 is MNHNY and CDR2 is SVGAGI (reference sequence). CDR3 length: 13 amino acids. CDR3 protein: CASSYQAPTEAFF. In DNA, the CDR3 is TGTGCCAGCAGTTACCAGGCTCCCACTGAAGCTTTCTTT.

CDR3 sequence (DNA): TGTGCCAGCAGTAGATTTGGGACAGGTTCGAACACTGAAGCTTTCTTT. The encoded protein is CASSRFGTGSNTEAFF. The chain carries TRBV2 and TRBJ1-1; 8 bases fit TRBD1. The trim removed 5 bases at V and 1 base at J, leaving 9 bases unmatched. CDR3 length: 16 residues. Germline-derived CDR1 and CDR2 are SNHLY and FYNNEI.

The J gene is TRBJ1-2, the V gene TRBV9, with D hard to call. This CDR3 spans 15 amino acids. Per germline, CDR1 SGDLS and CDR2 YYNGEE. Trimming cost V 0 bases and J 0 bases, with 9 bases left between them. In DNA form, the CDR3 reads TGTGCCAGCAGCGTAGACGCACTTACTAACTATGGCTACACCTTC. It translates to CASSVDALTNYGYTF.

CDR3 in amino acids: CASVDNSGANVLTF. The CDR3 region has the DNA TGCGCCAGCGTGGACAACTCTGGGGCCAACGTCCTGACTTTC. V is TRBV5-1 and J is TRBJ2-6; TRBD1 might be the D (5 bases). V was trimmed by 7 bases and J by 0 bases, leaving 8 bases between them. The CDR3 totals 14 residues. Germline loops: CDR1 SGHRS, CDR2 YFSETQ.

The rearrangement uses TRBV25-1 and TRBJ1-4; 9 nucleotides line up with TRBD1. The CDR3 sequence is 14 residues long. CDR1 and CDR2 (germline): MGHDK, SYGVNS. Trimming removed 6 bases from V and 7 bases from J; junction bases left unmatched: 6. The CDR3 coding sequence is TGTGCCAGCAGACTAAGACAGGGGGGTGAAAAACTGTTTTTT. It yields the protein CASRLRQGGEKLFF.

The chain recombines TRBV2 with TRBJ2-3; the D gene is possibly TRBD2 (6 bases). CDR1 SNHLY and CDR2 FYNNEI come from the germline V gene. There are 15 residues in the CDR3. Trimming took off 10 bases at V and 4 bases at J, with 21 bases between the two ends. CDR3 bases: TGTGCCATCCCCGTTCTGACTAGTGGAGCAGATACGCAGTATTTT. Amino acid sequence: CAIPVLTSGADTQYF.

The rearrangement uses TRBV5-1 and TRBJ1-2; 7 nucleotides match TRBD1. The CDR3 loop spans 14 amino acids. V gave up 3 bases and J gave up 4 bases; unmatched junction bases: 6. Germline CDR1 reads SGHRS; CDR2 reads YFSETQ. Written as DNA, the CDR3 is TGCGCCAGCAGCTCAGGGGACAGCTTCTATGGCTACACCTTC. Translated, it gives CASSSGDSFYGYTF.

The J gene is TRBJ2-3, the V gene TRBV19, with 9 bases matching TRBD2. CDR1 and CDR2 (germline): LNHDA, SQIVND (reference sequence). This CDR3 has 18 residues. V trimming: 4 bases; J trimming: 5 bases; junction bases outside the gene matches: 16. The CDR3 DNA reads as TGTGCCAGTAGTAGAACGATCGCGCGGACTAGCGCCCGAGATACGCAGTATTTT. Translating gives CASSRTIARTSARDTQYF. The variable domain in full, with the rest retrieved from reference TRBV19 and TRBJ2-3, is DGGITQSPKYLFRKEGQNVTLSCEQNLNHDAMYWYRQDPGQGLRLIYYSQIVNDFQKGDIAEGYSVSREKKESFPLTVTSAQKNPTAFYLCASSRTIARTSARDTQYFGPGTRLTVL.

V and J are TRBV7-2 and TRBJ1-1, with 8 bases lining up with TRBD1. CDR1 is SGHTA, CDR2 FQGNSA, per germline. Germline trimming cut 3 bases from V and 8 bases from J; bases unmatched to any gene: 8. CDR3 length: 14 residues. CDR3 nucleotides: TGTGCCAGCAGCTTGTTTCAGGGGGCGCGCGAAGCTTTCTTT. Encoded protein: CASSLFQGAREAFF.